Included here is one TCR beta chain sequence, with context. Participant-reported clinical history was the basis for cohort assignment. Germline values: CDR1 MRHNA, CDR2 SNTAGT. The CDR3 loop spans 14 amino acids. The V gene lost 3 bases and the J gene lost 12 bases, with 15 bases spanning the gap. These data originate in a study of blood T cell repertoires in COVID-19. As for the study in general: Collection of acute and convalescent COVID-19 samples took place in the United States, Italy and Spain. From T cells, B-cell-depleted T cells, or PBMCs came the material, which was cDNA or gDNA.

As processed by the authors: Estimation of nucleated cell counts was performed using reference gene primer amplification. Produced via immunoSEQ multiplex PCR; TCRdb's table is partial and in-frame only. Clonal size and the V and J genes are those of that table, whereas D and trimming came from the DNA. The sample has some 530,000 clones, roughly nine tenths seen once. This sequence was found in a woman in her sixties or seventies who had recovered from COVID-19. This chain links TRBV6-4 with TRBJ1-6; D gene ambiguous. Sequenced sample: PBMCs or T cells enriched from blood (not recorded which). CDR3 sequence: CASSESPSIGPLHF. The CDR3 bases are TGTGCCAGCAGTGAATCCCCCTCGATCGGACCCCTCCACTTT.